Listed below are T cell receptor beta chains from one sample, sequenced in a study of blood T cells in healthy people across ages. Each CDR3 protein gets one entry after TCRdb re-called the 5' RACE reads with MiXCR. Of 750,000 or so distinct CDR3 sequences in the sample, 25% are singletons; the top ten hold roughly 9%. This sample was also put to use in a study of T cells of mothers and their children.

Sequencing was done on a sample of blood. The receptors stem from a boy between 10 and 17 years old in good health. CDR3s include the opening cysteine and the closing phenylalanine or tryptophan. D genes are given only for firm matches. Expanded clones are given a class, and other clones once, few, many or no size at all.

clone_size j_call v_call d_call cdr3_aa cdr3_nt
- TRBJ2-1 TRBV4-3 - CASSQPRNGYNEQFF TGCGCCAGCAGCCAACCCCGCAACGGCTACAATGAGCAGTTCTTC
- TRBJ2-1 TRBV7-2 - CASSLVSAIYNEQFF TGTGCCAGCAGCTTAGTATCTGCGATCTACAATGAGCAGTTCTTC
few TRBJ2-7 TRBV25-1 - CASSEYGSYEQYF TGTGCCAGCAGTGAATATGGGTCCTACGAGCAGTACTTC
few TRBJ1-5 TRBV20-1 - CSAREAWGNQPQHF TGCAGTGCTAGAGAGGCGTGGGGCAATCAGCCCCAGCATTTT
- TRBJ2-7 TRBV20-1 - CSAPTPETYEQYF TGCAGTGCCCCGACCCCCGAAACCTACGAGCAGTACTTC
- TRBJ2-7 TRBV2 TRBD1 CASSEGTGILAYEQYF TGTGCCAGCAGTGAAGGGACAGGCATCCTGGCCTACGAGCAGTACTTC
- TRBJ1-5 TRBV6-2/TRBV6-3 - CASSTPVYNQPQHF TGTGCCAGCAGTACACCGGTATACAATCAGCCCCAGCATTTT
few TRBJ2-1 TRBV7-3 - CASSPPGAGYNEQFF TGTGCCAGCAGCCCACCCGGGGCGGGTTACAATGAGCAGTTCTTC
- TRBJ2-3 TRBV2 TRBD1 CASSGRDRVYEDTQYF TGTGCCAGCAGTGGCCGGGACAGGGTTTATGAAGATACGCAGTATTTT
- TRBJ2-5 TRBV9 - CASTETGSGGETQYF TGTGCCAGCACCGAAACAGGGTCGGGAGGAGAGACCCAGTACTTC
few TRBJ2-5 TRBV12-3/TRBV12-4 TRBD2 CASSFVAGNHQETQYF TGTGCCAGCAGTTTTGTAGCGGGCAACCACCAAGAGACCCAGTACTTC
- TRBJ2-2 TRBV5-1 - CASSLEGSYTGELFF TGCGCCAGCAGCTTGGAAGGGTCCTACACCGGGGAGCTGTTTTTT
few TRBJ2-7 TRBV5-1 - CASSLERRPYEQYF TGCGCCAGCAGCTTGGAGCGGCGACCCTACGAGCAGTACTTC
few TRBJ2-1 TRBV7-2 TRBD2 CASSLVRGGVVEQFF TGTGCCAGCAGCTTAGTTCGCGGGGGGGTGGTTGAGCAGTTCTTC
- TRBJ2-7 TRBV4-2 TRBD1 CASSSRDSSSEQYF TGTGCCAGCAGCTCCCGGGACAGTTCCTCCGAGCAGTACTTC
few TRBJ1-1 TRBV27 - CASSPLGGAYDTEAFF TGTGCCAGCAGCCCCCTGGGGGGCGCTTATGACACTGAAGCTTTCTTT
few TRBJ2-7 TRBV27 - CASRRGRSSYEQYF TGTGCCAGCAGACGCGGACGGAGCTCCTACGAGCAGTACTTC
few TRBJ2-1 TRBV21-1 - CASSLRQGLVNEQFF TGTGCCAGCAGCCTCCGACAGGGGTTGGTTAATGAGCAGTTCTTC
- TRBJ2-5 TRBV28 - CASRVTVSLGQETQYF TGTGCCAGCAGGGTTACGGTGAGCCTGGGGCAAGAGACCCAGTACTTC
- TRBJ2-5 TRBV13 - CASSLNGDKETQYF TGTGCCAGCAGCTTAAACGGGGATAAAGAGACCCAGTACTTC
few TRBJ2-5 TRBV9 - CASSVGSWEVMETQYF TGTGCCAGCAGCGTAGGAAGTTGGGAGGTAATGGAGACCCAGTACTTC
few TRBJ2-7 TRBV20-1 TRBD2 CSAKTSGNSYEQYF TGCAGTGCCAAGACTAGCGGGAACTCCTACGAGCAGTACTTC
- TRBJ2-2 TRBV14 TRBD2 CASSQELVVAGGTGELFF TGTGCCAGCAGCCAAGAATTGGTGGTAGCGGGGGGCACCGGGGAGCTGTTTTTT
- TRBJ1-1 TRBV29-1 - CSVETRQNTEAFF TGCAGCGTTGAGACTCGACAGAACACTGAAGCTTTCTTT
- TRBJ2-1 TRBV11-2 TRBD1 CASRRPGQGLNEQFF TGTGCCAGCAGACGTCCGGGACAGGGTTTGAATGAGCAGTTCTTC
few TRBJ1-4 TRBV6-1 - CASRADSSNEKLFF TGTGCCAGCAGAGCGGACAGCTCTAATGAAAAACTGTTTTTT
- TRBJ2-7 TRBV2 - CASSEQTLPPYEQYF TGTGCCAGCAGCGAACAGACCTTACCTCCCTACGAGCAGTACTTC
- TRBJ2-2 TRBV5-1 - CASSLVLGADTGELFF TGCGCCAGCAGCTTGGTTCTGGGGGCCGACACCGGGGAGCTGTTTTTT
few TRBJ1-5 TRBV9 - CASSVLATLPKNQPQHF TGTGCCAGCAGCGTATTGGCGACCCTCCCCAAGAATCAGCCCCAGCATTTT
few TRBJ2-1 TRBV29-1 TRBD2 CSVERGVWDEQFF TGCAGCGTTGAGCGGGGGGTCTGGGATGAGCAGTTCTTC
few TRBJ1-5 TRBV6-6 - CASSYSPENSNQPQHF TGTGCCAGCAGTTACTCGCCTGAAAATAGCAATCAGCCCCAGCATTTT
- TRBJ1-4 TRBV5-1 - CASSSAGPSNEKLFF TGCGCCAGCAGCTCAGCAGGCCCATCTAATGAAAAACTGTTTTTT
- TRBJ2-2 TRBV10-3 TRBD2 CAISESQRGGLNTGELFF TGTGCCATCAGTGAGTCTCAGCGGGGGGGCCTGAACACCGGGGAGCTGTTTTTT
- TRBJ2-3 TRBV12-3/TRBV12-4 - CASSSTTSFSTDTQYF TGTGCCAGCAGTTCGACAACTAGTTTTTCAACAGATACGCAGTATTTT
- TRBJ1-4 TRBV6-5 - CASSYSYITEIAGSNEKLFF TGTGCCAGCAGTTACTCTTATATCACCGAGATCGCAGGTAGTAATGAAAAACTGTTTTTT
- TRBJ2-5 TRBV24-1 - CATSGKQGPKETQYF TGTGCCACCAGCGGTAAACAGGGACCCAAAGAGACCCAGTACTTC
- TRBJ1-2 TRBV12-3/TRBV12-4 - CASSLSPVSYYGYTF TGTGCCAGCAGTTTATCCCCGGTCTCGTACTATGGCTACACCTTC
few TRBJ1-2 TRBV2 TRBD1 CASPTKGATNYGYTF TGTGCCAGCCCCACGAAGGGGGCGACTAACTATGGCTACACCTTC
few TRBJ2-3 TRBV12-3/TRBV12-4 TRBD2 CASSPPSGEVTDTQYF TGTGCCAGCAGTCCCCCTAGCGGGGAGGTCACAGATACGCAGTATTTT
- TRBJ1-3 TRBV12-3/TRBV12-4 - CASSFHGQTSGNTIYF TGTGCCAGCAGTTTTCACGGACAGACCTCTGGAAACACCATATATTTT
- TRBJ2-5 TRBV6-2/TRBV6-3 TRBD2 CASSYGERQRGETQYF TGTGCCAGCAGTTACGGTGAACGCCAGCGGGGGGAGACCCAGTACTTC
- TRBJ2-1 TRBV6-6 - CASIDEGGANEQFF TGTGCCAGCATCGACGAGGGGGGGGCCAATGAGCAGTTCTTC
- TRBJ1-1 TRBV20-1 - CSARLQERGGTEAFF TGCAGTGCTAGGCTACAGGAAAGGGGGGGCACTGAAGCTTTCTTT
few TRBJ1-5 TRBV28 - CASRLEDQPQHF TGTGCCAGCAGACTGGAGGATCAGCCCCAGCATTTT
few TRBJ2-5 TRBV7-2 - CASSNVGGHQETQYF TGTGCCAGCAGCAACGTGGGGGGGCATCAAGAGACCCAGTACTTC
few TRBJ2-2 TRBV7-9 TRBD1 CASSPGQGYTGELFF TGTGCCAGCAGCCCGGGACAGGGGTACACCGGGGAGCTGTTTTTT
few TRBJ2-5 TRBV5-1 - CASSLEGQRYF TGCGCCAGCAGCTTGGAAGGGCAGCGGTACTTC
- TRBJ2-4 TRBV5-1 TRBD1 CASSHGTGTKNIQYF TGCGCCAGCAGTCATGGGACAGGGACCAAAAACATTCAGTACTTC
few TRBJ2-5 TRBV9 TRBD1 CASSSHRDSFHQETQYF TGTGCCAGCAGCTCCCACCGGGACAGCTTTCACCAAGAGACCCAGTACTTC